Listed here are 29 T cell receptor beta chains from one sample, sequenced in a study of blood T cell repertoires in COVID-19 (dated by TCRdb to about 2020). The library came from the immunoSEQ multiplex PCR assay. Sourced from immuneACCESS, this table was stored by TCRdb with only in-frame sequences that have V and J called. A share of the clones is absent; for the studies checked, an unresolved V gene accounts for under half, and the remainder has no known explanation. Recorded for this sample are about 310,000 clones; 85% to 90% of them occurred a single time. The ten biggest clones cover roughly 2.9% of the sample. Specimen: peripheral blood. The receptors here all came from a woman between 25 and 40 years old with COVID-19, enrolled during active disease.

The chain recombines TRBV2 with TRBJ1-1; 12 bases align to TRBD1. Trimming removed 8 bases from V and 5 bases from J; junction bases left unmatched: 6. The germline V gene has CDR1 SNHLY and CDR2 FYNNEI. CDR3 length: 14 residues. The CDR3 DNA reads as TGTGCCAGCGGGGGACAGGGGGCCCGAACTGAAGCTTTCTTT. It specifies CASGGQGARTEAFF.

As regards this clone: Other DNA sequences in the sample encode the same CDR3. J is TRBJ1-2 and V is TRBV19; D might be TRBD1 (6 bases). From germline, CDR1 is LNHDA and CDR2 SQIVND (reference sequence). This CDR3 is built from 14 residues. The germline V and J ends were trimmed by 4 bases and 2 bases, with 11 bases remaining between them. This CDR3 is CASSRRQENYGYTF. In DNA form, the CDR3 reads TGTGCCAGTAGTAGGCGACAGGAGAACTATGGCTACACCTTC.

The V gene is TRBV5-1, the J gene TRBJ2-7, with D maybe TRBD2 (6 bases). V lost 0 bases and J lost 8, with 24 bases in between. In germline, CDR1 is SGHRS, CDR2 YFSETQ. The CDR3 sequence is 17 residues long. CDR3 coding DNA: TGCGCCAGCAGCTTGGCGATGGAGGGACTCACTACGGCACAGCAGTACTTC. As protein: CASSLAMEGLTTAQQYF.

This clone was seen once. The chain employs TRBV28 and TRBJ2-7; maybe TRBD2 (5 bases). V lost 5 bases and J 3 bases, leaving 11 bases between the germline ends. This CDR3 region has 13 residues. Germline CDR1 and CDR2: MDHEN and SYDVKM. CDR3 sequence: CASSPRRDYEQYF. Written as DNA, the CDR3 is TGTGCCAGCAGTCCTCGACGGGACTACGAGCAGTACTTC.

The chain carries TRBV7-9 and TRBJ1-6, with 8 bases matching TRBD1. V shed 3 bases, J shed 7 bases, and the junction held 11 bases outside the gene matches. CDR3 length: 17 residues. Germline CDR1 SEHNR, CDR2 FQNEAQ (reference sequence). The DNA of the CDR3 is TGTGCCAGCAGCTTTCCCCCGACAGGGGCCCCGAATTCACCCCTCCACTTT. This gives the protein CASSFPPTGAPNSPLHF.

The DNA for the CDR3 is TGTGCCAGCAGGCTCAGCCGGGACACTGAAGCTTTCTTT. This sequence encodes CASRLSRDTEAFF. V is TRBV2 and J is TRBJ1-1; no reliable D call. The V gene lost 6 bases and the J gene lost 3 bases, with 11 bases spanning the gap. Germline lookup yields CDR1 SNHLY and CDR2 FYNNEI. The CDR3 is 13 amino acids.

CDR3 nucleotide sequence: TGTGCCAGCAGTAGCTCGACAGTAAGCAATCAGCCCCAGCATTTT. It encodes CASSSSTVSNQPQHF. The gene calls are TRBV28 and TRBJ1-5; D is perhaps TRBD1 (5 bases). The ends were cut back, 5 bases at V and 1 base at J, with 12 bases in the middle. The CDR3 has 15 amino acids. Looked up from germline, CDR1 is MDHEN and CDR2 is SYDVKM.

The genes are TRBV19 and TRBJ1-4; 10 bases line up with TRBD1. With 5 bases clipped from V and 6 bases from J, the junction kept 9 bases outside the gene matches. The CDR3 is 16 amino acids. The germline CDR1 and CDR2 sequences are LNHDA and SQIVND (reference sequence). The DNA of the CDR3 is TGTGCCAGTAGTGCCACACGCGGGACAGGGGATGAAAAACTGTTTTTT. This sequence encodes CASSATRGTGDEKLFF.

This sequence joins TRBV7-9 and TRBJ1-2; TRBD1 might be the D (5 bases). Trimming took 0 bases from V and 10 from J, leaving 9 bases between them. The CDR3 length is 12 residues. Germline CDR1 SEHNR, CDR2 FQNEAQ (reference sequence). CDR3 loop: CASSLAGLLYTF. CDR3 sequence (DNA): TGTGCCAGCAGCTTAGCGGGGCTACTCTACACCTTC.

The sample holds a few counts of this clone. The genes are TRBV3-1 (or the pseudogene TRBV3-2) and TRBJ2-3; TRBD2 agrees at 7 bases. After removal of 1 base from V and 2 bases from J, the junction contained 6 bases not matched to a gene. Germline CDR1 and CDR2: LGHDT and YNNKEL (reference sequence). The CDR3 covers 16 residues. CDR3 sequence reads: CASSQGGGTYTDTQYF. CDR3 in DNA: TGTGCCAGCAGCCAAGGGGGGGGGACCTACACAGATACGCAGTATTTT.

The chain uses TRBV5-1 and TRBJ2-7, with D maybe TRBD1 (6 bases). Trimming took off 4 bases at V and 2 bases at J, with 16 bases between the two ends. This CDR3 spans 15 amino acids. CDR1 is SGHRS, CDR2 YFSETQ, per germline. The CDR3 DNA sequence: TGCGCCAGCAGCAAAATAACAGGGCAAACCTACGAGCAGTACTTC. Protein sequence: CASSKITGQTYEQYF.

This clone showed up many times. The chain uses TRBV4-2 and TRBJ2-7; 12 nucleotides line up with TRBD2. The length of the CDR3 is 17 residues. V trimming: 2 bases; J trimming: 3 bases; junction bases outside the gene matches: 8. CDR1 is LGHNA, CDR2 YNFKEQ, per germline. In DNA, the CDR3 is TGTGCCAGCAGCCAAAACGGGATGACTAGCGGGAGCTACGAGCAGTACTTC. Its translation is CASSQNGMTSGSYEQYF.

The sample holds a few counts of this clone. In nucleotides, the CDR3 is TGTGCCAGCAGCTTAGTTAGCGGGTACACCGGGGAGCTGTTTTTT. Translation gives CASSLVSGYTGELFF. The rearrangement joins TRBV7-8 to TRBJ2-2; TRBD2 aligns across 7 bases. V lost 1 base and J lost 3; bases outside the gene matches: 2. Germline CDR1 and CDR2: SGHVS and FQNEAQ. This CDR3 has 15 amino acids. The full variable domain, its missing parts supplied by reference TRBV7-8 and TRBJ2-2, is GAGVSQSPRYKVAKRGQDVALRCDPISGHVSLFWYQQALGQGPEFLTYFQNEAQLDKSGLPSDRFFAERPEGSVSTLKIQRTQQEDSAVYLCASSLVSGYTGELFFGEGSRLTVL.

The chain couples TRBV6-1 to TRBJ2-2; D is perhaps TRBD2 (5 bases). This CDR3 has 13 residues. Trimming pared 2 bases from V and 6 bases from J, leaving 7 bases between. Looked up from germline, CDR1 is MNHNS and CDR2 is SASEGT. CDR3 amino acids: CASSERRPGELFF. In nucleotides, the CDR3 is TGTGCCAGCAGTGAACGGAGGCCCGGGGAGCTGTTTTTT.

The chain has TRBV5-1 and TRBJ2-3, with D perhaps TRBD2 (5 bases). The CDR3 spans 15 residues. The germline V gene has CDR1 SGHRS and CDR2 YFSETQ. Trimming took 2 bases from V and 3 from J, leaving 13 bases between them. The CDR3 nucleotides are TGCGCCAGCAGCTTAGGTGGGAGTCCGACAGATACGCAGTATTTT. Protein product: CASSLGGSPTDTQYF.

The chain joins TRBV28 to TRBJ1-2; TRBD1 might be the D (5 bases). V was shortened by 1 base and J by 5 bases, with 8 bases between the two germline ends. Germline V gene sequence: CDR1 MDHEN, CDR2 SYDVKM. CDR3 length: 13 amino acids. The CDR3 region is CASSLLTEYGYTF. CDR3 coding DNA: TGTGCCAGCAGTTTATTGACAGAATATGGCTACACCTTC.

CDR3 loop: CASNPRITDTQYF. CDR3 in DNA: TGTGCCAGCAACCCCAGAATAACAGATACGCAGTATTTT. The chain joins TRBV2 to TRBJ2-3; no reliable D call. The V end lost 7 bases, the J end lost 3 bases, and 11 bases lay between the germline ends. Per germline, CDR1 SNHLY and CDR2 FYNNEI. The CDR3 consists of 13 residues.

The rearrangement uses TRBV7-9 and TRBJ1-6; TRBD1 matches at 7 bases. The CDR3 has 16 residues. Looked up from germline, CDR1 is SEHNR and CDR2 is FQNEAQ (reference sequence). V lost 6 bases and J lost 7; bases outside the gene matches: 12. CDR3 nucleotide sequence: TGTGCCAGCAGTCCCTCAACGGGACAGCAAAATTCACCCCTCCACTTT. Translated: CASSPSTGQQNSPLHF. The variable domain in full, with the rest retrieved from reference TRBV7-9 and TRBJ1-6, is DTGVSQNPRHKITKRGQNVTFRCDPISEHNRLYWYRQTLGQGPEFLTYFQNEAQLEKSRLLSDRFSAERPKGSFSTLEIQRTEQGDSAMYLCASSPSTGQQNSPLHFGNGTRLTVT.

The chain links TRBV30 to TRBJ1-3; D ambiguous. Germline loops: CDR1 GTSNPN, CDR2 SVGIG (reference sequence). This CDR3 is built from 13 residues. Trimming took off 1 base at V and 3 bases at J, with 7 bases between the two ends. CDR3 sequence: CAWSGPLGNTIYF. CDR3 bases: TGTGCCTGGAGTGGGCCGCTTGGAAACACCATATATTTT.

The rearrangement uses TRBV12-3 or TRBV12-4 and TRBJ1-3; no firm D call. This CDR3 comprises 12 residues. V gave up 7 bases and J gave up 8 bases, with 12 bases separating them. In nucleotides, the CDR3 is TGTGCCAGCACCCTGAGGGCGGACACCATATATTTT. This sequence encodes CASTLRADTIYF.

V is TRBV19 and J is TRBJ1-5, with TRBD1 matching 9 bases. The germline CDR1 and CDR2 sequences are LNHDA and SQIVND (reference sequence). This CDR3 contains 16 residues. Germline trimming cut 2 bases from V and 1 base from J; bases unmatched to any gene: 3. In DNA form, the CDR3 reads TGTGCCAGTAGTATAACGGGACAGGGAAGCAATCAGCCCCAGCATTTT. Protein: CASSITGQGSNQPQHF. Full variable domain (missing parts from reference TRBV19 and TRBJ1-5): DGGITQSPKYLFRKEGQNVTLSCEQNLNHDAMYWYRQDPGQGLRLIYYSQIVNDFQKGDIAEGYSVSREKKESFPLTVTSAQKNPTAFYLCASSITGQGSNQPQHFGDGTRLSIL.

This chain links TRBV2 with TRBJ2-3, with D perhaps TRBD2 (7 bases). CDR3 length: 16 amino acids. The V end was cut by 0 bases, the J end by 6 bases, with 16 bases between. Per the germline V gene, CDR1 is SNHLY and CDR2 is FYNNEI. The DNA for the CDR3 is TGTGCCAGCAGTGAAGCCGGCGGGGGCGCGTCCGATACGCAGTATTTT. Translated: CASSEAGGGASDTQYF.

CDR3 DNA: TGTGCCAGCAGATCGATCCCGGGACTAGCCCGCGGAGAGACCCAGTACTTC. Translated: CASRSIPGLARGETQYF. The rearrangement links TRBV5-8 to TRBJ2-5; 9 nucleotides line up with TRBD2. The germline V gene has CDR1 SGHTS and CDR2 YDEGEE. The J segment lost 4 bases and the V segment lost 5 bases, leaving 15 bases of the junction unmatched. The CDR3 length is 17 residues.

This clone was counted only a few times. The chain combines TRBV11-2 with TRBJ2-3, with TRBD2 matching over 11 bases. Germline V gene lookup returns CDR1 SGHAT and CDR2 FQNNGV. The ends lost 1 base at V and 3 bases at J; junction bases unmatched: 3. This CDR3 comprises 16 residues. The CDR3 is CASSLVSSGRTDTQYF. The CDR3, as DNA: TGTGCCAGCAGCTTAGTCTCTAGCGGGAGGACAGATACGCAGTATTTT.

This clone has only one observation. The V gene is TRBV18, the J gene TRBJ1-3, with TRBD1 identical over 7 bases. Trimming at V came to 6 bases and at J to 2 bases, leaving 10 bases not matched to a gene. This CDR3 has 16 residues. Germline V gives CDR1 KGHSH, CDR2 LQKENI. CDR3 DNA sequence: TGTGCCAGCTCCACTGAAAGGGGGCAGACTGGAAACACCATATATTTT. Its protein product is CASSTERGQTGNTIYF.

The V call is TRBV7-8, the J call TRBJ2-1, with D perhaps matching TRBD2 (6 bases). The CDR3 spans 16 residues. Germline V CDR1 and CDR2: SGHVS, FQNEAQ. V was clipped by 4 bases and J by 3 bases, with 16 bases between them. The CDR3 loop is CASSSRRDFHYNEQFF. The CDR3 region has the DNA TGTGCCAGCAGCTCCCGCCGGGACTTCCACTACAATGAGCAGTTCTTC.

The chain links TRBV21-1 to TRBJ1-5; the table's TRBD1 call for D was not verified on the DNA. TRBV21-1 is listed as a pseudogene. The CDR3 sequence is 15 residues long. The CDR3 region is CASTPRGGFNQPQHF. CDR3 bases: TGTGCCAGCACCCCCCGAGGGGGATTCAATCAGCCCCAGCATTTT.

The rearrangement joins TRBV11-2 to TRBJ2-5; D may be TRBD1 (5 bases). The V gene's germline CDR1 is SGHAT and CDR2 FQNNGV. Trimming took off 2 bases at V and 3 bases at J, with 16 bases between the two ends. The CDR3 extends over 16 amino acids. The CDR3 reads CASSLNPTQGEETQYF. CDR3 in DNA: TGTGCCAGCAGCTTAAATCCTACCCAGGGCGAAGAGACCCAGTACTTC.

The chain links TRBV11-2 to TRBJ2-3; possible D gene TRBD2, 5 bases. Deletions cut 2 bases from V and 0 bases from J, with 9 bases between. There are 15 residues in the CDR3. From germline, CDR1 is SGHAT and CDR2 FQNNGV. CDR3 loop: CASSLRRASTDTQYF. The DNA of the CDR3 is TGTGCCAGCAGCTTACGGCGGGCTAGCACAGATACGCAGTATTTT.